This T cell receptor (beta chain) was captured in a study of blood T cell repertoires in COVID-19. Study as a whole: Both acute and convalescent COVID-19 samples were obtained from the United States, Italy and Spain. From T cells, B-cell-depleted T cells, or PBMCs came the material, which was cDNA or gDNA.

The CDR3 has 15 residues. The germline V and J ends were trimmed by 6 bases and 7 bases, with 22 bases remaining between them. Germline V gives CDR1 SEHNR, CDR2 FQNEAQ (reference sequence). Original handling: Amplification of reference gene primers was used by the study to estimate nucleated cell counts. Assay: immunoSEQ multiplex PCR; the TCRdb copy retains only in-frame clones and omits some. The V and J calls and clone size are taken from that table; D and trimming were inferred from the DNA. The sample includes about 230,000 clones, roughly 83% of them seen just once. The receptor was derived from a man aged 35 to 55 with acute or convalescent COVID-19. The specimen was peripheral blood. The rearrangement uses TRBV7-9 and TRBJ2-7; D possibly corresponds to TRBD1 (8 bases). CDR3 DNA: TGTGCCAGCAGTCGAACGGGACAGGCCGGGGGGGAGCAGTACTTC. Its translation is CASSRTGQAGGEQYF.